This T cell receptor (beta chain) is drawn from a study of cytomegalovirus exposure and HLA in healthy donors. Points from the study as a whole: It was approximately 150 TCR beta chains that were listed as cytomegalovirus-associated. The classifier was said to identify cytomegalovirus status with high specificity and sensitivity. Through in vitro validation, a few CMV-associated chains were shown to be specific for CMV antigens.

The V and J ends lost 3 bases and 2 bases respectively, with 12 bases between them. Germline CDR1 SGHTS, CDR2 YDEGEE. The CDR3 sequence is 15 residues long. Generated by immunoSEQ multiplex PCR, the TCRdb table keeps only in-frame clones and is missing some. The repertoire includes 70,000 to 95,000 clones, approximately 93% of them detected once, and approximately 4% sits in the top ten. This clone was observed once. Its antigen is currently unknown. The sequence was obtained from a woman aged 25-40 years in good health and CMV-seronegative. The sample was PBMCs. The rearrangement links TRBV5-8 to TRBJ1-5, with D possibly TRBD1 on 6 matching bases. In DNA form, the CDR3 reads TGTGCCAGCAGCTGGGCCGGGACACGCAATCAGCCCCAGCATTTT. This codes for CASSWAGTRNQPQHF.